This paragraph covers one T cell receptor beta chain sequence. V shed 6 bases and J shed 5 bases, with 17 bases lying between them. From germline, CDR1 is KGHSH and CDR2 LQKENI. The CDR3 sequence is 14 residues long. Clones were read by immunoSEQ multiplex PCR, and TCRdb kept only the in-frame ones, dropping some. The sample lists 150,000 to 200,000 clones; approximately 95% were seen once. The record originates from a study of blood T cell repertoires in COVID-19. The sample taken for sequencing was peripheral blood. This clonotype was sampled from an older woman with COVID-19, enrolled during active disease. The V and J genes are TRBV18 and TRBJ2-7, with D possibly TRBD1 on 5 matching bases. CDR3 region: CASSRDRVSHEQYF. The CDR3 DNA follows: TGTGCCAGCTCTCGCGACAGAGTCAGCCACGAGCAGTACTTC.